A single sample gave rise to the 5 T cell receptor beta chains below, sequenced in a study of T cell responses to AZD1222 COVID-19 vaccine. TCRdb keeps only in-frame clones here, not all; method: immunoSEQ multiplex PCR. The table lists 250,000 or so clones, more than 85% of them singletons, with 0.55% in the top ten. This specimen consisted of peripheral blood, obtained on day 0 of AZD1222 vaccination. Receptor source: an adult in good health.

The chain couples TRBV19 to TRBJ2-1; D ambiguous. The length of the CDR3 is 14 residues. With 1 base removed from V and 7 bases from J, the gap between germline ends came to 11 bases. In germline, CDR1 is LNHDA, CDR2 SQIVND (reference sequence). The DNA of the CDR3 is TGTGCCAGTAGTATAGCGTCCGGTTTGAATGAGCAGTTCTTC. Translating gives CASSIASGLNEQFF. Full variable domain (rest looked up from reference TRBV19 and TRBJ2-1): DGGITQSPKYLFRKEGQNVTLSCEQNLNHDAMYWYRQDPGQGLRLIYYSQIVNDFQKGDIAEGYSVSREKKESFPLTVTSAQKNPTAFYLCASSIASGLNEQFFGPGTRLTVL.

The rearrangement uses TRBV7-2 and TRBJ2-2; possibly TRBD1 or TRBD2 for D (5 bases each). The germline V gene has CDR1 SGHTA and CDR2 FQGNSA. CDR3 length: 15 amino acids. Trimming removed 1 base from V and 3 bases from J, with 9 bases in between. The CDR3 region is CASSLGSGHTGELFF. The DNA of the CDR3 is TGTGCCAGCAGCTTAGGCTCGGGACACACCGGGGAGCTGTTTTTT.

The chain has TRBV9 and TRBJ1-1; D is uncertain. Germline-derived CDR1 and CDR2 are SGDLS and YYNGEE. V was pared by 3 bases and J by 10 bases, with 13 bases between. CDR3 length equals 12 residues. The CDR3 spells CASSAAGLGAFF. CDR3 bases: TGTGCCAGCAGCGCGGCCGGTTTGGGAGCTTTCTTT.

This clone was seen only a few times. The CDR3 here is CASSLDRDTEAFF. The CDR3 DNA follows: TGTGCCAGCAGCTTAGACAGAGACACTGAAGCTTTCTTT. The chain carries TRBV7-7 and TRBJ1-1; D is ambiguous. Trimming pared 1 base from V and 3 bases from J, leaving 6 bases between. Germline V gene data show CDR1 as SSHAT and CDR2 as FNYEAQ (reference sequence). The CDR3 runs to 13 residues.

The chain employs TRBV7-3 and TRBJ2-7; D may correspond to TRBD1 or TRBD2 (6 bases each). Between the trimmed V and J ends, which lost 1 base and 7 bases, there was a span of 17 bases. Per germline, CDR1 SGHTA and CDR2 FQGTGA. This CDR3 is built from 15 residues. The CDR3 DNA sequence: TGTGCCAGCAGCTTAATGGGGGGCGTCTTGGGAGAGCAGTACTTC. Translation gives CASSLMGGVLGEQYF.